This T cell receptor beta chain was sequenced in a study of a mutant IDH1 vaccine in newly diagnosed glioma. In the study overall: Treated patients comprised 62.5% males and approximately 40% females, mean age about 38 years. Study conclusions and caveats: Altogether, about 93% of patients exhibited vaccine-induced immune responses.

Assay: immunoSEQ multiplex PCR; the TCRdb copy retains only in-frame clones and omits some. The sample shows about 56,000 clones, roughly 80% of them seen only once. Trimming took 2 bases from V and 4 from J; bases not matched to a gene: 8. Germline V gene sequence: CDR1 LNHNV, CDR2 YYDKDF (reference sequence). The CDR3 has 16 amino acids. Time point denoted: week 47, end of study. The investigators gave 300 ug of mutant IDH1 20-mer peptide in each vaccine dose, together with topical imiquimod. The study enrolled donors with new WHO grade 3 or 4 IDH1-mutant, ATRX-lost astrocytomas. This clone was seen a single time. Its target is not known.

The chain recombines TRBV15 with TRBJ1-2, with 9 positions matching TRBD1. Sequenced material: PBMCs, taken from a glioma patient whose treatment included an IDH1 peptide vaccine. The receptor comes from a man over 45 with glioma. In DNA form, the CDR3 reads TGTGCCACCAGCAGAACGTCGACAGGGGGGGGCTATGGCTACACCTTC. As protein: CATSRTSTGGGYGYTF.